The 15 T cell receptor beta chains below all came from one sample that was sequenced in a study of shared clonotypes between healthy human individuals. This table comes from immunoSEQ multiplex PCR, and its TCRdb copy is limited to in-frame clones, with some not included. The table has 2,500,000 or so clones, 85% to 95% seen once. The sample comprised naive CD4+ T cells sorted from blood. Subset described: CD45RA+ positively selected. These receptors originate from a man aged 18-30 years in good health.

The gene calls are TRBV2 and TRBJ1-1, with D unresolved. CDR3 length: 10 residues. The germline V and J ends were trimmed by 8 bases and 3 bases, with 4 bases remaining between them. CDR1 and CDR2 from the germline V gene are SNHLY and FYNNEI. The CDR3 here is CASQDTEAFF. As DNA, the CDR3 is TGTGCCAGCCAAGACACTGAAGCTTTCTTT.

This rearrangement joins TRBV10-2 to TRBJ2-1; the D call may be TRBD1 or TRBD2 (5 bases each). Germline loops: CDR1 WSHSY, CDR2 SAAADI. V gave up 2 bases and J gave up 10 bases, with 15 bases separating them. The CDR3 has 14 amino acids. This CDR3 reads CASSEGTPFGEQFF. The DNA of the CDR3 is TGCGCCAGCAGTGAGGGGACCCCATTTGGAGAGCAGTTCTTC.

This sequence joins TRBV29-1 and TRBJ2-3; 9 bases line up with TRBD2. There are 15 residues in the CDR3. Germline CDR1 SQVTM, CDR2 ANQGSEA. V lost 2 bases to trimming and J lost 2 bases; unmatched junction nucleotides: 5. CDR3 sequence reads: CSVEWLAGTTDTQYF. Written as DNA, the CDR3 is TGCAGCGTTGAATGGCTAGCGGGAACCACAGATACGCAGTATTTT.

CDR3 sequence (DNA): TGTGCCAGCAGAGCTCCGGACAGGGAGGATGGCTACACCTTC. Its protein product is CASRAPDREDGYTF. J is TRBJ1-2 and V is TRBV6-5, with 8 bases matching TRBD1. Losses at the gene ends were 6 bases for V and 6 bases for J; bases not matched to a gene: 9. Germline V CDR1 and CDR2: MNHEY, SVGAGI. The CDR3 has 14 amino acids.

This chain uses TRBV5-4 with TRBJ1-6, with D possibly TRBD1 on 5 matching bases. V shed 4 bases and J shed 13 bases, with 21 bases lying between them. CDR3 length equals 15 residues. From germline, CDR1 is SGHNT and CDR2 YYREEE (reference sequence). CDR3 DNA sequence: TGTGCCAGCAGCACAGGCGACACCGCCGGTCGGCCCCTCCACTTT. Its protein is CASSTGDTAGRPLHF.

The V and J genes are TRBV19 and TRBJ2-6; D is ambiguous. The germline V gene encodes CDR1 LNHDA and CDR2 SQIVND (reference sequence). The CDR3 runs to 15 residues. V was pared by 4 bases and J by 1 base, with 8 bases between. CDR3 sequence: CASSSSQSGANVLTF. The CDR3, as DNA: TGTGCCAGTAGTAGTAGCCAGTCTGGGGCCAACGTCCTGACTTTC. Drawing the rest from reference TRBV19 and TRBJ2-6, the complete variable domain is DGGITQSPKYLFRKEGQNVTLSCEQNLNHDAMYWYRQDPGQGLRLIYYSQIVNDFQKGDIAEGYSVSREKKESFPLTVTSAQKNPTAFYLCASSSSQSGANVLTFGAGSRLTVL.

The chain uses TRBV5-6 and TRBJ2-7; D not resolved. CDR3 length: 12 amino acids. V was pared by 1 base and J by 3 bases, with 5 bases between. Germline loops: CDR1 SGHDT, CDR2 YYEEEE. The CDR3 region is CASSLSNYEQYF. The CDR3 coding sequence is TGTGCCAGCAGCTTGAGCAACTACGAGCAGTACTTC.

The V call is TRBV2, the J call TRBJ1-6; D is unclear. This CDR3 is 16 amino acids long. Germline V gives CDR1 SNHLY, CDR2 FYNNEI. With 6 bases removed from V and 0 bases from J, the gap between germline ends came to 12 bases. The CDR3: CASRLDNLSYNSPLHF. The DNA for the CDR3 is TGTGCCAGCAGACTCGACAACCTCTCCTATAATTCACCCCTCCACTTT.

The V and J genes are TRBV19 and TRBJ2-6; D call uncertain. V lost 2 bases to trimming and J lost 0 bases, with 14 bases between them. This CDR3 comprises 18 residues. Germline loops: CDR1 LNHDA, CDR2 SQIVND (reference sequence). In DNA, the CDR3 is TGTGCCAGTAGTATATTTGCTCAGATCCCCTCTGGGGCCAACGTCCTGACTTTC. The encoded protein is CASSIFAQIPSGANVLTF.

The chain links TRBV21-1 to TRBJ2-7. TRBV21-1 constitutes a pseudogene. The CDR3 is 15 amino acids. The CDR3 is CASSKVCGIGYEQYF. In DNA, the CDR3 is TGTGCCAGCAGCAAAGTATGTGGGATCGGCTACGAGCAGTACTTC.

The V call is TRBV5-4, the J call TRBJ2-5; 9 bases match TRBD2. J lost 5 bases, V lost 4 bases, and 15 bases had no gene match. The CDR3 is 17 amino acids. The germline V gene encodes CDR1 SGHNT and CDR2 YYREEE (reference sequence). CDR3 region: CASSPQLGAGGLETQYF. CDR3 in DNA: TGTGCCAGCAGCCCACAACTAGGCGCGGGGGGGCTTGAGACCCAGTACTTC. Drawing the rest from reference TRBV5-4 and TRBJ2-5, the complete variable domain is ETGVTQSPTHLIKTRGQQVTLRCSSQSGHNTVSWYQQALGQGPQFIFQYYREEENGRGNFPPRFSGLQFPNYSSELNVNALELDDSALYLCASSPQLGAGGLETQYFGPGTRLLVL.

The chain uses TRBV9 and TRBJ2-3; no clear D gene. This CDR3 comprises 15 residues. The V gene's germline CDR1 is SGDLS and CDR2 YYNGEE. Trimming took off 0 bases at V and 6 bases at J, with 14 bases between the two ends. CDR3 in DNA: TGTGCCAGCAGCGTAGCTGGCCTCCCGAGCGATACGCAGTATTTT. This gives the protein CASSVAGLPSDTQYF.

The V call is TRBV27, the J call TRBJ2-1, with 10 positions matching TRBD2. Losses at the gene ends were 6 bases for V and 7 bases for J; bases not matched to a gene: 6. The CDR3 is 14 amino acids. Germline assignment: CDR1 MNHEY and CDR2 SMNVEV (reference sequence). The CDR3 sequence is CASRSGGAVNEQFF. For the CDR3, the DNA is TGTGCCAGCAGGAGCGGGGGGGCGGTGAATGAGCAGTTCTTC.

The chain carries TRBV30 and TRBJ2-7; D gene ambiguous. CDR3 length equals 14 residues. The V end lost 0 bases, the J end lost 4 bases, and 13 bases lay between the germline ends. From germline, CDR1 is GTSNPN and CDR2 SVGIG (reference sequence). CDR3 sequence (DNA): TGTGCCTGGAGTGTTGGTGGCGACGCTTACGAGCAGTACTTC. Protein: CAWSVGGDAYEQYF.

As concerns this clone: Other DNA sequences within the sample encode an identical CDR3. The V gene is TRBV7-9, the J gene TRBJ2-1; TRBD2 matches at 13 bases. After removal of 5 bases from V and 1 base from J, the junction contained 2 bases not matched to a gene. Germline CDR1 SEHNR, CDR2 FQNEAQ (reference sequence). The CDR3 is 16 amino acids. The CDR3 loop reads CASSPTSGRSYNEQFF. DNA of the CDR3: TGTGCCAGCAGCCCGACTAGCGGGAGGTCCTACAATGAGCAGTTCTTC.